This TCR beta chain was retrieved from a study of shared clonotypes between healthy human individuals. General study points: A handful of donors had around 5% of their naive CD4 clonotypes in common.

Germline V gives CDR1 MNHNY, CDR2 SVGAGI (reference sequence). V was pared by 4 bases and J by 8 bases, with 15 bases between. The CDR3 runs to 14 residues. Measured with immunoSEQ multiplex PCR; TCRdb has only the in-frame clones, and not every one. The table records around 700,000 clones, about three quarters of them present only once. Healthy HIV-negative adults with no recent acute infections or vaccinations were recruited as donors. The donors were all Caucasian adults (living in Nashville, Tennessee). Division of CD4+ cells produced a CD45RA+ naive subset and a CD45RA-negative memory subset. A note on this clone: Its antigen is unidentified.

V usage is TRBV6-6 and J usage is TRBJ2-1; D ambiguous. Sample: memory CD4+ T cells sorted from blood. Subset defined: CD45RA-negative fraction. The TCR comes from a woman aged 25 to 39 in good health. The CDR3 DNA follows: TGTGCCAGCAGTTCAGTTACTGAACTCCATGAGCAGTTCTTC. As protein: CASSSVTELHEQFF.